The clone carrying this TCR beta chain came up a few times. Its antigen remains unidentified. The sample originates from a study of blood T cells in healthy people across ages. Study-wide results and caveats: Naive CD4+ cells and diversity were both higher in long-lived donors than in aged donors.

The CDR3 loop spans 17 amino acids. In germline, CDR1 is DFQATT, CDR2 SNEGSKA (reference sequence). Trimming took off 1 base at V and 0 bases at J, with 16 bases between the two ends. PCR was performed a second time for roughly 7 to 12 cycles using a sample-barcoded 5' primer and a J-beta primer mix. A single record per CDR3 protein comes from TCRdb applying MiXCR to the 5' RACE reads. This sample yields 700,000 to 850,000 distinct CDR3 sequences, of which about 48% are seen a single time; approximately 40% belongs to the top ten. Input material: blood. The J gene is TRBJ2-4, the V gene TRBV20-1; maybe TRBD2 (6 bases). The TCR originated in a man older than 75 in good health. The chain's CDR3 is CSARAGSGGAAKNIQYF. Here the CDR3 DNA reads TGCAGTGCTAGAGCGGGCAGTGGAGGGGCAGCCAAAAACATTCAGTACTTC.